One sample yielded the 5 T cell receptor beta chains listed below, sequenced in a study of post-analysis software for immune sequencing data. Their antigen targets remain unknown. Findings and limits, study-wide: Relative to controls, patients had roughly five TRBV segments at higher frequency, with TRBV5-6, TRBV5-1 and TRBV20-1 among these.

Libraries were made from TCR beta cDNA, and they carried unique molecular identifiers. MiXCR was run by TCRdb on the PCR reads, yielding one entry per CDR3 protein. The sample has hundreds of thousands of distinct CDR3 sequences; more than 50% are singletons. The sequencing input was blood. These receptor sequences come from a girl under 10 years old with multiple sclerosis.

The rearrangement uses TRBV4-3 and TRBJ1-1; D is perhaps TRBD1 (6 bases). V was clipped by 4 bases and J by 1 base, with 13 bases between them. The CDR3 extends over 15 amino acids. Looked up from germline, CDR1 is LGHNA and CDR2 is YSLEER. CDR3 region: CASSPRDTTNTEAFF. CDR3 in DNA: TGCGCCAGCAGCCCCCGGGACACGACGAACACTGAAGCTTTCTTT.

The DNA of the CDR3 is TGTGCCAGCAGCTTGGGGACCCCAGGAGGAGATACGCAGTATTTT. Its translation: CASSLGTPGGDTQYF. V and J are TRBV5-5 and TRBJ2-3, with D perhaps TRBD2 (5 bases). V was clipped by 0 bases and J by 5 bases, with 13 bases between them. Per germline, CDR1 SGHKS and CDR2 YYEKEE (reference sequence). The CDR3 sequence is 15 residues long.

V and J are TRBV28 and TRBJ2-5, with a possible D match to TRBD1 (7 bases). The closer fit of TRBJ2-7 to the DNA end suggests the J call may be wrong. This CDR3 region has 17 residues. Germline V gene sequence: CDR1 MDHEN, CDR2 SYDVKM. The CDR3 spells CATQEGAPIGRGYEQYF. The CDR3 DNA sequence: TGTGCCACACAGGAGGGGGCGCCTATCGGGAGAGGGTACGAGCAGTACTTC.

This clonotype was observed once. CDR3 DNA: TGCAGTGCTAGCTCCCCCGAGGGGGGGGCAGATAAGGACTACGAGCAGTACTTC. It codes for CSASSPEGGADKDYEQYF. The rearrangement joins TRBV20-1 to TRBJ2-7, with D possibly matching TRBD2 (7 bases). V gave up 3 bases and J gave up 3 bases, with 27 bases separating them. The length of the CDR3 is 18 residues. CDR1 and CDR2 from the germline V gene are DFQATT and SNEGSKA (reference sequence).

This chain links TRBV20-1 with TRBJ1-2; TRBD1 is a possible D gene (5 bases). The CDR3 is 18 amino acids. V lost 0 bases and J 4 bases, leaving 24 bases between the germline ends. Germline lookup yields CDR1 DFQATT and CDR2 SNEGSKA (reference sequence). CDR3 in amino acids: CSARDSGGTAASAYGYTF. The DNA for the CDR3 is TGCAGTGCTAGAGATAGTGGGGGGACCGCTGCCTCGGCCTATGGCTACACCTTC.